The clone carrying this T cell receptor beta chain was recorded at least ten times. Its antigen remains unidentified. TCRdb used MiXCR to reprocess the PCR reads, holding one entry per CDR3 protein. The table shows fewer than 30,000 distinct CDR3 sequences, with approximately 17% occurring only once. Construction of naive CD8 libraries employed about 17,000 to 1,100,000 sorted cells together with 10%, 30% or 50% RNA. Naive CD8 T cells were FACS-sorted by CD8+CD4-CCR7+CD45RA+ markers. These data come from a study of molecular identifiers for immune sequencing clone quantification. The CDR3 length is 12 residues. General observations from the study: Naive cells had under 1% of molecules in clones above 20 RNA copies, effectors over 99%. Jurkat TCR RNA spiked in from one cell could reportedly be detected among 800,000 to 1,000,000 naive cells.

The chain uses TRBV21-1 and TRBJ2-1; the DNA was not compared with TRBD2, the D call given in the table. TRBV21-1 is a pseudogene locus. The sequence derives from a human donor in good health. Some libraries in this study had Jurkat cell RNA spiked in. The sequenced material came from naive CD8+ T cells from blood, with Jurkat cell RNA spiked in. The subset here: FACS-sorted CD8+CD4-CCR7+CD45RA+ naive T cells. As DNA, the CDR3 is TGTGCCAGCAACTCAGTCCTGAATGAGCAGTTCTTC. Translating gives CASNSVLNEQFF.